The following is a TCR beta chain sequence with its context. This clone was picked up a small number of times. There is no known antigen for this receptor. Qualities for individual bases were not recorded, and no much larger clone is one base off. Genomic DNA was isolated from the sorted cells so that the TCRbeta CDR3 region could be sequenced. TCRbeta CDR3 regions were sequenced using the immunoSEQ Assay. TCRdb retrieved this table from immuneACCESS and kept in-frame rearrangements only. Not all clones are present; in checked studies, unresolved V genes account for under half, and no reason is known for the remainder. Counted in this sample were 65,000 to 90,000 clones; 65% to 90% of them appeared once. The ten top clones hold around 0.5% of the sample. This entry comes from a study of OX40 agonist ivuxolimab in advanced cancers. For context, the study as a whole: The costimulatory receptor OX40 (CD134) was targeted by ivuxolimab, a fully human IgG2 agonistic monoclonal antibody. Partial responses were achieved by three dose-escalation patients, of whom one had hepatocellular carcinoma and two had cutaneous melanoma. Of the 50 to 55 patients in dose escalation, 19 had hepatocellular carcinoma, around 15 had melanoma, 9 had renal cell carcinoma and 9 had head and neck cancer. The purpose of peripheral TCRbeta sequencing was to test whether ivuxolimab changed TCR sequence diversity and led to clonal T-cell expansion. Patients were allowed to have had prior anti-PD-1, anti-PD-L1 or anti-CTLA-4 therapy, and roughly 40% of the dose-escalation patients had previously received checkpoint inhibitors. A male proportion of under 85% and a mean age of approximately 58 years, ranging from about 23 to 90, were recorded for the dose-escalation cohort. The paper describes the monotherapy dose-escalation part (N ≈ 52 patients) of the phase I trial of ivuxolimab. Intravenous ivuxolimab was administered to patients every 2 weeks at six dose levels: 0.01, 0.1, 0.3, 1.5, 3 and 10 mg/kg. Overall study outcomes, separate from this receptor: At doses of 0.1 to 3.0 mg/kg, clonal expansion of both CD4+ and CD8+ T cells in blood was seen between baseline and week 6. Low levels of normalized T-cell clonal expansion were also seen in some patients who did not respond. Antigen specificity was not determined for the clonally expanded peripheral T cells. After ivuxolimab, CD8+ T cells had more expanded clones than CD4+ T cells on average. In partial responders in the 0.1-3.0 mg/kg groups, normalized peripheral clonal expansion was found to be among the lowest, especially among CD8+ T cells.

The trial excluded patients who had a history of autoimmune disease or who were on systemic immunosuppression. Peripheral blood for TCR sequencing was collected from all dose cohorts at baseline, on cycle 4 day 1, and on cycle 7 day 1. The samples were taken from a phase I, first-in-human, multicenter, open-label dose-escalation trial of ivuxolimab. The trial enrolled adults with locally advanced or metastatic head and neck squamous cell, hepatocellular, melanoma or renal cell carcinoma. Before TCR sequencing, CD4+ T cells and CD8+ T cells were sorted from peripheral blood as separate populations. The input for sequencing was CD4+ or CD8+ T cells sorted from blood, taken in a trial of the OX40 agonist ivuxolimab. The source is an adult with an advanced solid tumor such as melanoma, head and neck, liver or kidney cancer.

The DNA sequence is as follows: TGTGCCACCAGCAGAGATGGGACAGGGGGCGAAAAACTGTTTTTT. Its amino acids are CATSRDGTGGEKLFF. In this chain, TRBV15 is recombined with TRBJ1-4; 12 bases in between match TRBD1. Via the germline V gene (reference sequence), CDR1 is LNHNV and CDR2 YYDKDF. V has 0 bases trimmed and J has 8 bases trimmed; junction bases matching no gene number 1. The CDR3, cysteine through phenylalanine, is 15 amino acids long. Only the CDR3 DNA is retained, 45 bases long and in frame from the first base.